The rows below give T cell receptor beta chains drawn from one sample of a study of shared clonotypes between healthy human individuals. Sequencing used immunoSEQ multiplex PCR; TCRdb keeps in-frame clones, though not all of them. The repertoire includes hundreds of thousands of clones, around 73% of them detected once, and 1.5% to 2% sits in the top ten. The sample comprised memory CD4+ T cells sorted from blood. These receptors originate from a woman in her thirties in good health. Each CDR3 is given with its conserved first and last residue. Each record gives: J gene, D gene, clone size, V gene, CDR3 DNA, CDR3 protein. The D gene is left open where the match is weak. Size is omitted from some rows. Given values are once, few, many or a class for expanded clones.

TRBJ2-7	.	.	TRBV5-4	TGTGCCAGCAGCTCCGGCGGGGCCTCCTACGAGCAGTACTTC	CASSSGGASYEQYF
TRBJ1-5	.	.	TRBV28	TGTGCCAGCAGTTTCGGTCCCCCGAGCAATCAGCCCCAGCATTTT	CASSFGPPSNQPQHF
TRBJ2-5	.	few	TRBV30	TGTGCCTGGAGTCCAATCGTACAGACCCAGTACTTC	CAWSPIVQTQYF
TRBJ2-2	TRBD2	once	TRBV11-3	TGTGCCAGCAGCACGGGGTCGCGACTAGCGGGAGCCGGGGAGCTGTTTTTT	CASSTGSRLAGAGELFF
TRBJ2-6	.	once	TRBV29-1	TGCAGCGTTACAGGCTCTGGGGCCAACGTCCTGACTTTC	CSVTGSGANVLTF
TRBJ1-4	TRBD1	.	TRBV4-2	TGTGCCAGCAGTACGGACAGGGGGCATGAAAAACTGTTTTTT	CASSTDRGHEKLFF
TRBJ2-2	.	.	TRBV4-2	TGTGCCAGCAGCCAATCGGGCGGGGGCTATCGGGCCGGGGAGCTGTTTTTT	CASSQSGGGYRAGELFF
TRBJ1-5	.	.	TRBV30	TGTGCCTGGAGCGAAGGTGGCGCTTATCTCGTAAGTCAGCCCCAGCATTTT	CAWSEGGAYLVSQPQHF
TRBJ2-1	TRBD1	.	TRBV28	TGTGCCAGCAGCCAGCCGGGACAGGGGAGGAATGAGCAGTTCTTC	CASSQPGQGRNEQFF
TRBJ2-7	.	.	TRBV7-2	TGTGCCAGCAGCTTCCCCGCACAGCAGTACTTC	CASSFPAQQYF
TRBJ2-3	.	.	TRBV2	TGTGCCAGCAGTGGGGCCGGATATAGGGATACGCAGTATTTT	CASSGAGYRDTQYF
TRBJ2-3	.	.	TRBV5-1	TGCGCCAGCAGCTTGGGAACTCCCGGCACAGATACGCAGTATTTT	CASSLGTPGTDTQYF
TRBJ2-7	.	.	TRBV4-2	TGTGCCAGCAGCCAAGGTTTAAACTACGAGCAGTACTTC	CASSQGLNYEQYF
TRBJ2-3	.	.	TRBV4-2	TGTGCCAGCAGCCAAGTTGGTGGGGAAGAGGCCACAGATACGCAGTATTTT	CASSQVGGEEATDTQYF
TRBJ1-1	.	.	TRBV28	TGTGCCAGCAAGCCATACCGGTTGTTGGTGAACACTGAAGCTTTCTTT	CASKPYRLLVNTEAFF
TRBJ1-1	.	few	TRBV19	TGTGCCAGTCGTACTAAAACAGGGATCACTGAAGCTTTCTTT	CASRTKTGITEAFF
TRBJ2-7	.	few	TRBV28	TGTGCCACAACCCGCCCGGCGGATGGATCGTCCTACGAGCAGTACTTC	CATTRPADGSSYEQYF
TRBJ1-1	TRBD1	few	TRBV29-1	TGCAGCGTTGGGCACAGGGGAACTGAAGCTTTCTTT	CSVGHRGTEAFF
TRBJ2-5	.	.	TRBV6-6	TGTGCCAGCAGTCCACAGGGAAAGACCCAGTACTTC	CASSPQGKTQYF
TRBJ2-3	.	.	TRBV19	TGTGCCAGTACCTCCGGCGCAGGGGGGGAGGATACGCAGTATTTT	CASTSGAGGEDTQYF
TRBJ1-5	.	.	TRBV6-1	TGTGCCAGCAGTTCCAATCAGCCCCAGCATTTT	CASSSNQPQHF
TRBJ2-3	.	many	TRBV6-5	TGTGCCAGCAGTTACTCGAACCAAGATACGCAGTATTTT	CASSYSNQDTQYF
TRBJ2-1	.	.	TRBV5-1	TGCGCCAGCAGCCTGGACAGCGGGTCCTACAATGAGCAGTTCTTC	CASSLDSGSYNEQFF
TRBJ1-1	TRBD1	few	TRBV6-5	TGTGCCAGCAACAGACAGGGGGGCACTGAAGCTTTCTTT	CASNRQGGTEAFF
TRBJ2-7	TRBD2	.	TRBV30	TGTGCCTGGGGGAGCGGGAGGGCTTACGAGCAGTACTTC	CAWGSGRAYEQYF
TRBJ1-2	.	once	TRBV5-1	TGCGCCAGCAGCTTGGGCCAGGTCACCTATGGCTACACCTTC	CASSLGQVTYGYTF
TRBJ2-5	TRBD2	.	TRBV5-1	TGCGCCAGCAGCTTCTCTAGCGGAGGAGGGGAGACCCAGTACTTC	CASSFSSGGGETQYF
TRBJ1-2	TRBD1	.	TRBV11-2	TGTGCCAGCACCCGCCAGGGGGCTGGCTACACCTTC	CASTRQGAGYTF
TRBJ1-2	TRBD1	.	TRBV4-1	TGCGCCAGCAGCCCTCGACAGGGACCCTATGGCTACACCTTC	CASSPRQGPYGYTF
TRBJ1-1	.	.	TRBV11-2	TGTGCCAGCAGCCCCAACCCACAGAGGTCGAACACTGAAGCTTTCTTT	CASSPNPQRSNTEAFF
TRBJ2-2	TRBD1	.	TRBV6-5	TGTGCCAGCAATAGGGGACAGGGTGATAACGGGGAGCTGTTTTTT	CASNRGQGDNGELFF
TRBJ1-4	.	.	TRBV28	TGTGCCAGCAGTTCTCCAAGAGGGCCGGATGACAAACTGTTTTTT	CASSSPRGPDDKLFF
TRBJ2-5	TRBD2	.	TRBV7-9	TGTGCCAGCAGCTTAGCTCTGACTAGCGCGAGGGAGACCCAGTACTTC	CASSLALTSARETQYF
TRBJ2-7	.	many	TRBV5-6	TGTGCCAGCAGCGACCTAGGGCGGAGCTCCTACGAGCAGTACTTC	CASSDLGRSSYEQYF
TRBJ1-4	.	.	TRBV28	TGTGCCAGCAGTTTATTTGGGGGGCCGAGGCTGTTTTTT	CASSLFGGPRLFF
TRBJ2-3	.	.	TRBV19	TGTGCCAGTAGTATAGACCCCCCGGCGAGGGGTACGCAGTATTTT	CASSIDPPARGTQYF
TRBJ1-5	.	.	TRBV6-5	TGTGCCAGCAGTTATTATTTGGGATTCCTCAATCAGCCCCAGCATTTT	CASSYYLGFLNQPQHF
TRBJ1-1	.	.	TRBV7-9	TGTGCCACCCGTGTTGGGGCGGGCACTGAAGCTTTCTTT	CATRVGAGTEAFF
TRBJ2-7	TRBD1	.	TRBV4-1	TGCGCCAGCAGCCAAGGAGGACAGGGGCCTTACGAGCAGTACTTC	CASSQGGQGPYEQYF
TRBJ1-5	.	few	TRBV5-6	TGTGCCAGCAGCCTTCGCAGCAATCAGCCCCAGCATTTT	CASSLRSNQPQHF
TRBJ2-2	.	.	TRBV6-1	TGTGCCAGCTGGTTAACGGAAACCACCGGGGAGCTGTTTTTT	CASWLTETTGELFF
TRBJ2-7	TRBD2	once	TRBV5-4	TGTGCCAGCAGCTTGGGTGGGTGGGGGACTAGCGGGACCTACGAGCAGTACTTC	CASSLGGWGTSGTYEQYF
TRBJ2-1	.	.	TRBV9	TGTGCCAGCAGCGTAGCTGCTAGCCCGGGGAATGAGCAGTTCTTC	CASSVAASPGNEQFF
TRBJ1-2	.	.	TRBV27	TGTGCCAGCAGTCACTCTTCGATCTTGGGGGACTATGGCTACACCTTC	CASSHSSILGDYGYTF
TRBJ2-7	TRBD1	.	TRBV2	TGTGCCAGTCAGGGACAGGGGGCTTCCTACGAGCAGTACTTC	CASQGQGASYEQYF
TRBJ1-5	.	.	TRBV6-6	TGTGCCAGCCGAGGGCAGTTCAATCAGCCCCAGCATTTT	CASRGQFNQPQHF
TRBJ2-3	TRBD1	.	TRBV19	TGTGCCAGTACCGAGACAGGGGCAGATACGCAGTATTTT	CASTETGADTQYF
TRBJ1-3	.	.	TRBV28	TGTGCCAGCAGTTCCACAGGTATCTATGGAAACACCATATATTTT	CASSSTGIYGNTIYF
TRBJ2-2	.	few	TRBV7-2	TGTGCCAGCAGCTTGTGGCTAGGCACCGGGGAGCTGTTTTTT	CASSLWLGTGELFF
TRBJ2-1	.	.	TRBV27	TGTGCCAGCAGTACCCGGGGGATATACAATGAGCAGTTCTTC	CASSTRGIYNEQFF
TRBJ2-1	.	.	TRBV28	TGTGCCAGCAGTTTTCTTTTTTCAGGGTTGATGATTCAAGGCCCCAATGAGCAGTTCTTC	CASSFLFSGLMIQGPNEQFF
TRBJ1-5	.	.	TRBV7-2	TGTGCCAGCAGCTTAGCCACTAATCAGCCCCAGCATTTT	CASSLATNQPQHF
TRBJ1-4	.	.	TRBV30	TGTGCCTGGAATCCCGGGGGAGCAACTAATGAAAAACTGTTTTTT	CAWNPGGATNEKLFF